The 6 T cell receptor beta chains presented below share a single source sample, sequenced in a study of T-cell memory formation after mild COVID-19 (dated by TCRdb to about 2021). Preparation of the library involved 5' RACE. Sequencing was performed on an Illumina NovaSeq 6000. In-frame beta chains were kept once TCRdb had trimmed the public reads at Q25 with fastp and called clones with MiXCR. Rows with one shared CDR3 protein collapse into an entry with the most common genes and DNA. A total of some 210,000 distinct CDR3 sequences appear in this sample, more than 25% of them only once. The ten biggest clones cover around 10% of the sample. Sequencing was performed on PBMCs or a T cell subset sorted from them (not recorded which). These receptors were obtained from an adult woman who had mild COVID-19 (a few samples of this study predate the infection). The sample titles of this study are shuffled in the database, so cell type and time point are left out; the donor was told from shared clones.

There are a few counts of this clonotype. This chain joins TRBV7-9 and TRBJ2-7; the D is unclear. The germline V gene encodes CDR1 SEHNR and CDR2 FQNEAQ (reference sequence). The V gene lost 8 bases and the J gene lost 4 bases, with 21 bases spanning the gap. CDR3 length: 15 amino acids. CDR3 coding DNA: TGTGCCAGCGAACCCGGACCCAGAACGACTTACGAGCAGTACTTC. It translates to CASEPGPRTTYEQYF.

This clonotype turned up a few times. The chain recombines TRBV9 with TRBJ1-2; D might be TRBD1 (5 bases). Trimming pared 4 bases from V and 4 bases from J, leaving 11 bases between. This CDR3 has 13 residues. Germline lookup yields CDR1 SGDLS and CDR2 YYNGEE. The CDR3 here is CASSSTGSYGYTF. For the CDR3, the DNA is TGTGCCAGCAGCTCAACAGGTTCCTATGGCTACACCTTC.

For this clonotype: The junction differs from germline at one of its ends, possibly a read error. The chain employs TRBV7-9 and TRBJ2-5; weak D call: TRBD1 (5 bases). Germline values: CDR1 SEHNR, CDR2 FQNEAQ (reference sequence). There are 13 residues in the CDR3. The CDR3 DNA reads TGTTCCAGCAGCTTAGGGGCAGAAGAGACCCAGTACTTC. This codes for CSSSLGAEETQYF.

The chain uses TRBV7-3 and TRBJ1-1, with 7 bases identical to TRBD1. Germline V gives CDR1 SGHTA, CDR2 FQGTGA. The CDR3 extends over 15 amino acids. V was pared by 0 bases and J by 1 base, with 2 bases of the junction left unmatched. Here the CDR3 DNA reads TGTGCCAGCAGCTTAACGGGACAGCAGAACACTGAAGCTTTCTTT. It encodes CASSLTGQQNTEAFF.

The gene calls are TRBV7-2 and TRBJ1-5; D is ambiguous. The germline V gene encodes CDR1 SGHTA and CDR2 FQGNSA. This CDR3 is built from 14 residues. V was pared by 1 base and J by 1 base, with 5 bases between. CDR3 sequence reads: CASSLEWSNQPQHF. The CDR3 DNA is TGTGCCAGCAGCTTAGAGTGGAGCAATCAGCCCCAGCATTTT.

The gene calls are TRBV7-3 and TRBJ1-1; D uncertain. The CDR3 runs 13 residues. V lost 2 bases, J lost 8 bases, and 12 bases lay in between. The germline gives CDR1 SGHTA, CDR2 FQGTGA. CDR3 sequence reads: CASSLGGGNEAFF. The CDR3 nucleotides are TGTGCCAGCAGCTTAGGAGGTGGCAACGAAGCTTTCTTT. The full variable domain, in which reference TRBV7-3 and TRBJ1-1 provide the parts outside the CDR3, is GAGVSQTPSNKVTEKGKYVELRCDPISGHTALYWYRQSLGQGPEFLIYFQGTGAADDSGLPNDRFFAVRPEGSVSTLKIQRTERGDSAVYLCASSLGGGNEAFFGQGTRLTVV.